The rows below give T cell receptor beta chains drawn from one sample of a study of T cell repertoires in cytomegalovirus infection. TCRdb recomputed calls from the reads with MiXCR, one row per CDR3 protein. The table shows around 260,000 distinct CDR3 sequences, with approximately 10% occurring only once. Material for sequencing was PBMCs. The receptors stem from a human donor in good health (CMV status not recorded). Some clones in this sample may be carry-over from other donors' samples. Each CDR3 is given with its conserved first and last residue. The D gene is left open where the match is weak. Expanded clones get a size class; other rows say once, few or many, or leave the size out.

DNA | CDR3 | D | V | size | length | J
TGTGCCAGCAGCCGTATAGGAAAGGGGGAGAGTAACTATGGCTACACCTTC | CASSRIGKGESNYGYTF | NA | TRBV11-2 | few | 17 | TRBJ1-2
TGTGCCAGCAGCTTATCGGGACAGATCAATCAGCCCCAGCATTTT | CASSLSGQINQPQHF | TRBD1 | TRBV7-9 | many | 15 | TRBJ1-5
TGTGCCAGCAGTCCCGGGGCAGGGTGGAGCAATCAGCCCCAGCATTTT | CASSPGAGWSNQPQHF | NA | TRBV12-3/TRBV12-4 | once | 16 | TRBJ1-5
TGTGCCACCGCTCCGGGACACGTTAATGAAAAACTGTTTTTT | CATAPGHVNEKLFF | NA | TRBV15 | NA | 14 | TRBJ1-4
TGCGCCAGCAGCTCAATTACGCCAGGGACTAGCGGAAATGAGCAGTACTTC | CASSSITPGTSGNEQYF | TRBD2 | TRBV5-1 | many | 17 | TRBJ2-7
TGTGCCAGCAGTTTATTCGGCAGCTCGAACACTGAAGCTTTCTTT | CASSLFGSSNTEAFF | NA | TRBV12-3/TRBV12-4 | few | 15 | TRBJ1-1
TGTGCCAGCAGCTTAGATGCAGGTTATCAGCCCCAGCATTTT | CASSLDAGYQPQHF | NA | TRBV7-2 | many | 14 | TRBJ1-5
TGCGCCAGCAGCCGAGAACTAGCTTTTGGGGTATACGAGCAGTACTTC | CASSRELAFGVYEQYF | NA | TRBV4-3 | NA | 16 | TRBJ2-7
TGTGCCAGCAGCCAAATCAGGGGACAGCGCTCCTACGAGCAGTACTTC | CASSQIRGQRSYEQYF | TRBD1 | TRBV7-8 | many | 16 | TRBJ2-7
TGTGCCAGCAGCTTTGGCGGGCTAAACGGCGGTGAGCAGTTCTTC | CASSFGGLNGGEQFF | NA | TRBV7-2 | many | 15 | TRBJ2-1
TGTGCCAGCAGTTCGTGGATCGATCAGCCCCAGCATTTT | CASSSWIDQPQHF | NA | TRBV7-6 | many | 13 | TRBJ1-5
TGTGCCAGCAGCATTGGACAGAACACTGAAGCTTTCTTT | CASSIGQNTEAFF | NA | TRBV7-2 | NA | 13 | TRBJ1-1
TGTGCCAGCAGTCCCCCGGGACAGGGAAACATGGATGAGCAGTTCTTC | CASSPPGQGNMDEQFF | TRBD1 | TRBV6-2/TRBV6-3 | NA | 16 | TRBJ2-1
TGTGCCAGCAGCCAAAAATTGAACACTGAAGCTTTCTTT | CASSQKLNTEAFF | NA | TRBV3-1 | few | 13 | TRBJ1-1
TGCAGTGCTAGTACCCAAGCCTTCACCGGGGAGCTGTTTTTT | CSASTQAFTGELFF | NA | TRBV20-1 | few | 14 | TRBJ2-2
TGTGCCAGCAGCGGAGGCTATAATTCACCCCTCCACTTT | CASSGGYNSPLHF | NA | TRBV7-2 | many | 13 | TRBJ1-6